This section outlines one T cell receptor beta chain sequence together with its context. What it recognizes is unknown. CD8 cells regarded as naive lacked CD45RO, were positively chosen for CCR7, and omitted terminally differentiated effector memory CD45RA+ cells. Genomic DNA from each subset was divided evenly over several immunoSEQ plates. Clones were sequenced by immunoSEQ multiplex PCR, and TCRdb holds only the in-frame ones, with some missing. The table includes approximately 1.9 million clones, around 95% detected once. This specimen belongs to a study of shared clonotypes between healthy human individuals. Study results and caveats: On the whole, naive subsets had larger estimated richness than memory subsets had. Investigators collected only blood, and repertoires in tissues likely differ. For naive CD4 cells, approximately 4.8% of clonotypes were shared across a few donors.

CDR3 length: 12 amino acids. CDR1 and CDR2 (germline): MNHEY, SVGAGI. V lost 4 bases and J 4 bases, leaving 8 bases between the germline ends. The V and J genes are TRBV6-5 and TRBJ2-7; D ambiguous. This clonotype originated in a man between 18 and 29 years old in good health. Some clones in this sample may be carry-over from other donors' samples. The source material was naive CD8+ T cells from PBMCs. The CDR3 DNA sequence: TGTGCCAGCAGTTTAAGGCGGTACGAGCAGTACTTC. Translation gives CASSLRRYEQYF.